This is a list of T cell receptor beta chains from one sample in a study of T-cell reconstitution after alpha-beta-depleted transplantation in children. TCRdb itself ran the PCR reads through MiXCR, one entry per CDR3 protein. The profile shows 200,000 or so distinct CDR3 sequences, approximately 6% of them singletons. The sample here was PBMCs, taken before TCRalphabeta/CD19-depleted stem cell transplant. The receptors come from a girl in the first two years of life with combined immunodeficiency, due to receive a stem cell transplant. The CDR3 runs from the conserved cysteine through the conserved F or W. Fields, in order: D gene, clone size, CDR3 length, J gene, V gene, CDR3 protein, CDR3 DNA. A D gene is named only where the DNA matches it firmly. Clone size is given for some rows only: seen once, a few or many times, or a class if the clone is expanded.

>TRBD2|-|18|TRBJ2-1|TRBV20-1
CSASPLASGRAIDNEQFF
TGCAGTGCTAGCCCCCTGGCTAGCGGGAGGGCCATAGATAATGAGCAGTTCTTC
>-|-|13|TRBJ2-1|TRBV4-3
CASSPSTYNEQFF
TGCGCCAGCAGCCCCTCAACCTACAATGAGCAGTTCTTC
>-|many|13|TRBJ2-5|TRBV20-1
CSASEVNQETQYF
TGCAGTGCTAGTGAGGTGAACCAAGAGACCCAGTACTTC
>-|many|16|TRBJ2-7|TRBV28
CASSLKGQGSSYEQYF
TGTGCCAGCAGTTTGAAGGGGCAGGGGTCCTCCTACGAGCAGTACTTC
>-|few|14|TRBJ2-7|TRBV7-8
CASSQIGRAYEQYF
TGTGCCAGCAGCCAAATAGGACGCGCCTACGAGCAGTACTTC
>TRBD2|-|19|TRBJ2-1|TRBV5-1
CASSSGTSGRGNAYNEQFF
TGCGCCAGCAGCTCTGGGACTAGCGGGAGGGGAAATGCCTACAATGAGCAGTTCTTC
>TRBD2|many|15|TRBJ2-1|TRBV7-8
CASRLTSGRHNEQFF
TGTGCCAGCAGGTTAACTAGCGGGAGGCACAATGAGCAGTTCTTC
>-|many|15|TRBJ2-2|TRBV2
CASSPMGGSGGELFF
TGTGCCAGCAGCCCTATGGGGGGCTCGGGGGGGGAGCTGTTTTTT
>-|many|14|TRBJ1-1|TRBV12-3/TRBV12-4
CASRNSGGRFEAFF
TGTGCCAGCAGGAACAGCGGTGGAAGGTTTGAAGCTTTCTTT
>-|-|14|TRBJ2-3|TRBV2
CASIVPGGTDTQYF
TGTGCCAGCATTGTACCAGGGGGCACAGATACGCAGTATTTT
>-|many|16|TRBJ2-7|TRBV20-1
CSASPWTAATVYEQYF
TGCAGTGCCTCACCCTGGACAGCGGCCACCGTCTACGAGCAGTACTTC
>TRBD2|many|17|TRBJ2-1|TRBV29-1
CSVDPTSGGAPYNEQFF
TGCAGCGTTGACCCGACTAGCGGGGGGGCCCCCTACAATGAGCAGTTCTTC
>-|many|14|TRBJ2-7|TRBV6-2/TRBV6-3
CASSYGTLTYEQYF
TGTGCCAGCAGTTACGGGACACTAACCTACGAGCAGTACTTC
>-|many|14|TRBJ2-7|TRBV29-1
CSVGPTLSSYEQYF
TGCAGCGTTGGACCGACCTTGAGCTCCTACGAGCAGTACTTC
>-|-|15|TRBJ2-5|TRBV5-1
CASSLAGTIQETQYF
TGCGCCAGCAGCTTGGCCGGGACGATACAAGAGACCCAGTACTTC
>-|many|16|TRBJ2-2|TRBV4-1
CASSQELHLNTGELFF
TGCGCCAGCAGCCAAGAACTCCACCTAAACACCGGGGAGCTGTTTTTT
>-|many|13|TRBJ2-3|TRBV6-2/TRBV6-3
CASSYYTTDTQYF
TGTGCCAGCAGTTACTACACCACAGATACGCAGTATTTT
>-|many|15|TRBJ1-2|TRBV6-5
CASSYSGSGVYGYTF
TGTGCCAGCAGTTACTCAGGGTCAGGGGTTTATGGCTACACCTTC